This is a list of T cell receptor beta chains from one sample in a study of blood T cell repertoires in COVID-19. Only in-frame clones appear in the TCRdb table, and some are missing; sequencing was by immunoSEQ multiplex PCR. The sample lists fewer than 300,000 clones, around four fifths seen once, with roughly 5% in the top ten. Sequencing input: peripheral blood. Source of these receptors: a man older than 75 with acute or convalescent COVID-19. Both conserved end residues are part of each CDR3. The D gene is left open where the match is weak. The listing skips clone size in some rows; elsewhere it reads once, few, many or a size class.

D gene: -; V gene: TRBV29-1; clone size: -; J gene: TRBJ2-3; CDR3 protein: CSARGWTSIADTQYF; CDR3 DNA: TGCAGCGCCAGGGGGTGGACTAGCATCGCAGATACGCAGTATTTT
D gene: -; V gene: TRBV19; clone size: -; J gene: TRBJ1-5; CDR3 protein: CASSLAGPGPQHF; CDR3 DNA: TGTGCCAGTAGTCTGGCGGGACCTGGGCCCCAGCATTTT
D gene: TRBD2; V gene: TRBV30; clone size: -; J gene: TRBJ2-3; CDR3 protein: CAWGNWRGKSTDTQYF; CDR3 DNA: TGTGCCTGGGGGAACTGGCGGGGGAAAAGCACAGATACGCAGTATTTT
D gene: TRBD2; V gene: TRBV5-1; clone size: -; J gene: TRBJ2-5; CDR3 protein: CASRVSGSRIRETQYF; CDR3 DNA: TGCGCCAGCAGGGTTAGCGGGAGCCGAATACGAGAGACCCAGTACTTC
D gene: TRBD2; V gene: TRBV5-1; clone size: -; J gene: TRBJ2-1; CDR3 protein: CASSLGLAGLSSYNEQFF; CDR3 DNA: TGCGCCAGCAGCCTGGGACTAGCGGGGTTGAGCTCCTACAATGAGCAGTTCTTC
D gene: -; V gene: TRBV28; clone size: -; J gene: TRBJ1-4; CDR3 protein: CASSSTGRNEKLFF; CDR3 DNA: TGTGCCAGCAGTTCGACAGGAAGGAATGAAAAACTGTTTTTT
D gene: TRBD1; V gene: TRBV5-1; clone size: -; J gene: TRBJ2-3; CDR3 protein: CASSPGQGGDTQYF; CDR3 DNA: TGCGCCAGCAGTCCGGGACAGGGGGGCGATACGCAGTATTTT
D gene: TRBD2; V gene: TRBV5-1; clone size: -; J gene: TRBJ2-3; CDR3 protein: CASSLIGLAALVDTQYF; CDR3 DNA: TGCGCCAGCAGCTTGATTGGACTAGCGGCCTTAGTGGATACGCAGTATTTT
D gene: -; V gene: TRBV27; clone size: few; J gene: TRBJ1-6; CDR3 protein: CASSFRVGNSPLHF; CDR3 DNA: TGTGCCAGCAGTTTCAGGGTCGGTAATTCACCCCTCCACTTT
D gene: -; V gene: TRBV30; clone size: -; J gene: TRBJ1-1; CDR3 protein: CAWSVGGVGRAFF; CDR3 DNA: TGTGCCTGGAGTGTCGGCGGGGTCGGGCGGGCTTTCTTT
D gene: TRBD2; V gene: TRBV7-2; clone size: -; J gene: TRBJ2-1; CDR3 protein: CASSLRGRANEQFF; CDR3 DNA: TGTGCCAGCAGCTTACGAGGGAGGGCCAATGAGCAGTTCTTC
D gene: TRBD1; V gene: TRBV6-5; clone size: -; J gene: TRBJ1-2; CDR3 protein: CASSPTGAYGYTF; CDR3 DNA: TGTGCCAGCAGTCCGACAGGGGCTTATGGCTACACCTTC